This T cell receptor beta chain comes out of a study of blood T cell repertoires in COVID-19. For the study at large: From the United States, Italy and Spain came samples of acute and convalescent COVID-19. T cells, B-cell-depleted T cells, or PBMCs supplied cDNA or gDNA.

A few counts support this clone. Libraries were prepared by immunoSEQ multiplex PCR; TCRdb keeps only in-frame clonotypes and omits some of them. This sample has 200,000 to 250,000 clones, with roughly 80% found just once. The CDR3 sequence is 15 residues long. Per germline, CDR1 SGHKS and CDR2 YYEKEE (reference sequence). V lost 0 bases and J lost 3; bases outside the gene matches: 2. The receptor was isolated from a woman aged 40 to 55 with active or convalescent COVID-19. The rearrangement links TRBV5-5 to TRBJ1-5; 8 positions match TRBD1. Sequencing input: peripheral blood. CDR3 protein: CASSLDRGFNQPQHF. Here the CDR3 DNA reads TGTGCCAGCAGCTTGGACAGGGGGTTCAATCAGCCCCAGCATTTT.